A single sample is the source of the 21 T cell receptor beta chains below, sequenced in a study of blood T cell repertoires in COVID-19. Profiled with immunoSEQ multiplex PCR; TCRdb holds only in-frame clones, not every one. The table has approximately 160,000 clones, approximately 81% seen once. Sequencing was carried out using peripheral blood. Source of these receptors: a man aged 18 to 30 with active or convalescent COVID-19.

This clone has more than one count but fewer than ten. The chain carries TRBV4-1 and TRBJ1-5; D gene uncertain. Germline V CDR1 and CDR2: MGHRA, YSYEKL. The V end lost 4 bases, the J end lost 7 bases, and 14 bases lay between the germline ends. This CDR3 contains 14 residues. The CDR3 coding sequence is TGCGCCAGCAGCCGGGCGGGAACGGAGCAGCCCCAGCATTTT. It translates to CASSRAGTEQPQHF.

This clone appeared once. CDR3 nucleotide sequence: TGTGCCAGCAGCAACACCCGGGACAGGGCCTATGGCTACACCTTC. It yields the protein CASSNTRDRAYGYTF. The V call is TRBV7-9, the J call TRBJ1-2; TRBD1 matches at 9 bases. The CDR3 covers 15 residues. The V gene end was trimmed by 5 bases and the J gene end by 4 bases; junction bases not matched to a gene: 8. The germline CDR1 and CDR2 sequences are SEHNR and FQNEAQ (reference sequence). The variable domain in full, with the rest retrieved from reference TRBV7-9 and TRBJ1-2, is DTGVSQNPRHKITKRGQNVTFRCDPISEHNRLYWYRQTLGQGPEFLTYFQNEAQLEKSRLLSDRFSAERPKGSFSTLEIQRTEQGDSAMYLCASSNTRDRAYGYTFGSGTRLTVV.

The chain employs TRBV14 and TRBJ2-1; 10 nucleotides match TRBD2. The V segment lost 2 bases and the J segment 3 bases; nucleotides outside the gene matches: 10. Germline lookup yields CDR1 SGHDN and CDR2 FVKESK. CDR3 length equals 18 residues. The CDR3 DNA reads TGTGCCAGCAGCCAAAGGAGTAGTAGCGGGGGGCTCTACAATGAGCAGTTCTTC. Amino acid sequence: CASSQRSSSGGLYNEQFF.

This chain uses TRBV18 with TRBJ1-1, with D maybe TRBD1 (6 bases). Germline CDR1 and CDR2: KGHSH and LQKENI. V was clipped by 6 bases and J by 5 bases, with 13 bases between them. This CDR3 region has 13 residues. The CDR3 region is CASSTSDRTEAFF. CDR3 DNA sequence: TGTGCCAGCTCTACGAGTGACAGGACTGAAGCTTTCTTT.

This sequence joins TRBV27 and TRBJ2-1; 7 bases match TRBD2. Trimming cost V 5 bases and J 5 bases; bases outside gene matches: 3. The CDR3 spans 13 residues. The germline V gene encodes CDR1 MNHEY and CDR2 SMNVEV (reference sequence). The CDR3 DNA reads TGTGCCAGCAGTCCGCTAGCGGACAATGAGCAGTTCTTC. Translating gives CASSPLADNEQFF.

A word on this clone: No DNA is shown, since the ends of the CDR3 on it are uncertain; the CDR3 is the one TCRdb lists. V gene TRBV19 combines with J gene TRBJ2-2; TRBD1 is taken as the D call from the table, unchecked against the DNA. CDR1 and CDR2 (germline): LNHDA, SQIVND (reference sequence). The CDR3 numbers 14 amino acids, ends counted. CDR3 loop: CASSILARAGELFF.

The CDR3 protein is CASSQSTVTSGGRTGELFF. The CDR3 region has the DNA TGCGCCAGCAGCCAGAGTACAGTCACTTCAGGAGGACGAACCGGGGAGCTGTTTTTT. J is TRBJ2-2 and V is TRBV4-3; perhaps TRBD2 as D (5 bases). Trimming cost V 3 bases and J 5 bases, with 25 bases left between them. The CDR3 consists of 19 residues. Germline CDR1 is LGHNA and CDR2 is YSLEER.

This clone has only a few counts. The CDR3 sequence is CSASRGPLSGTQYF. Written as DNA, the CDR3 is TGCAGTGCTAGTAGGGGGCCCCTCTCCGGGACCCAGTACTTC. The chain carries TRBV20-1 and TRBJ2-5; 7 nucleotides align to TRBD1. V trimming: 3 bases; J trimming: 7 bases; junction bases outside the gene matches: 11. The CDR3 runs to 14 residues. Germline values: CDR1 DFQATT, CDR2 SNEGSKA (reference sequence).

The CDR3 loop reads CASSPVWEGTEAFF. CDR3 DNA sequence: TGTGCCAGCAGCCCTGTATGGGAGGGGACTGAAGCTTTCTTT. The rearrangement uses TRBV14 and TRBJ1-1; D is perhaps TRBD1 (5 bases). The germline V and J ends were trimmed by 4 bases and 5 bases, with 14 bases remaining between them. This CDR3 spans 14 amino acids. CDR1 and CDR2 (germline): SGHDN, FVKESK.

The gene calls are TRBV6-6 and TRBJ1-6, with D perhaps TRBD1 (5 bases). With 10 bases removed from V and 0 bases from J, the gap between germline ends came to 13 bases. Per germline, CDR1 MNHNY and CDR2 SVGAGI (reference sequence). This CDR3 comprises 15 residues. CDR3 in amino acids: CATSGGSSYNSPLHF. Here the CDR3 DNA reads TGTGCCACCTCTGGGGGGAGCTCCTATAATTCACCCCTCCACTTT.

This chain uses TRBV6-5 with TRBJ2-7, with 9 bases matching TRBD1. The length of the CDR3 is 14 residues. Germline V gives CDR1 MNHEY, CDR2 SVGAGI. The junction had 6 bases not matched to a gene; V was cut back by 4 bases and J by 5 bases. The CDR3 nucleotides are TGTGCCAGCAGTTCCGGGACAGGGATTCACGAGCAGTACTTC. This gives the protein CASSSGTGIHEQYF.

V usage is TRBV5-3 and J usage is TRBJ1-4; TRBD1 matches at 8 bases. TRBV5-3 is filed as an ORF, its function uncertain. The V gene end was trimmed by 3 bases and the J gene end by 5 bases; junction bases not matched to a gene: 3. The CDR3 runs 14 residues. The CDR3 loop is CARSYQGANEKLFF. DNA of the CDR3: TGTGCCAGAAGCTACCAGGGGGCAAATGAAAAACTGTTTTTT.

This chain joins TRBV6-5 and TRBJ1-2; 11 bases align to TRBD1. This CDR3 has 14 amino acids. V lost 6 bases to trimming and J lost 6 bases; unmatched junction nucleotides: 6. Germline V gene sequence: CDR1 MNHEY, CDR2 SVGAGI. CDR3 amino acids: CASSAGQGVDGYTF. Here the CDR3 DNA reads TGTGCCAGCAGCGCGGGACAGGGGGTGGATGGCTACACCTTC.

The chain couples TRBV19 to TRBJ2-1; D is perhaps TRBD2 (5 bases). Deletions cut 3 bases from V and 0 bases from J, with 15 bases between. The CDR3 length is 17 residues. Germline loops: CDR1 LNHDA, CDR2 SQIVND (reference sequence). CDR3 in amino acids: CASSISRLDFSYNEQFF. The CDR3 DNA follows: TGTGCCAGTAGTATCAGTAGGTTGGACTTCTCCTACAATGAGCAGTTCTTC. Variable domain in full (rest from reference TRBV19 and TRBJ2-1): DGGITQSPKYLFRKEGQNVTLSCEQNLNHDAMYWYRQDPGQGLRLIYYSQIVNDFQKGDIAEGYSVSREKKESFPLTVTSAQKNPTAFYLCASSISRLDFSYNEQFFGPGTRLTVL.

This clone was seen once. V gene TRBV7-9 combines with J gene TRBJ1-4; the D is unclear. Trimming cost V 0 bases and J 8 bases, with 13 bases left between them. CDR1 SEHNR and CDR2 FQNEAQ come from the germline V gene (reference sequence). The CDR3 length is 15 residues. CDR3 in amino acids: CASSLAEISREKLFF. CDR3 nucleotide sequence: TGTGCCAGCAGCTTAGCGGAGATTTCAAGAGAAAAACTGTTTTTT.

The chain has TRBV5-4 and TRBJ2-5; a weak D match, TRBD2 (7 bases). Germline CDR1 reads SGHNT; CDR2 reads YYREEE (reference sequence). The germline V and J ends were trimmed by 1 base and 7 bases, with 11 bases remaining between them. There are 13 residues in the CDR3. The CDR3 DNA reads TGTGCCAGCAGCTTGAGGGGGGGGAGGACCCAGTACTTC. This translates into CASSLRGGRTQYF.

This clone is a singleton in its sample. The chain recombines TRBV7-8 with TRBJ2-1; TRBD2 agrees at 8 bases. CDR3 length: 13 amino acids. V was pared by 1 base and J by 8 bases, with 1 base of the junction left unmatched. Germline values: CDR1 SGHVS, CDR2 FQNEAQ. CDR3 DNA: TGTGCCAGCAGCTTAGGCGGGGGGCATGAGCAGTTCTTC. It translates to CASSLGGGHEQFF.

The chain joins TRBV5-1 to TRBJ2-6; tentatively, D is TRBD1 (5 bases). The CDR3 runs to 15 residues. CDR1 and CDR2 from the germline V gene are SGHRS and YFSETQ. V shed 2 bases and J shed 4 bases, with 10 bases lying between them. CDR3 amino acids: CASSFGASGANVLTF. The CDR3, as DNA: TGCGCCAGCAGCTTTGGGGCGTCCGGGGCCAACGTCCTGACTTTC. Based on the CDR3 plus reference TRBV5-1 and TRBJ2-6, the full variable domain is KAGVTQTPRYLIKTRGQQVTLSCSPISGHRSVSWYQQTPGQGLQFLFEYFSETQRNKGNFPGRFSGRQFSNSRSEMNVSTLELGDSALYLCASSFGASGANVLTFGAGSRLTVL.

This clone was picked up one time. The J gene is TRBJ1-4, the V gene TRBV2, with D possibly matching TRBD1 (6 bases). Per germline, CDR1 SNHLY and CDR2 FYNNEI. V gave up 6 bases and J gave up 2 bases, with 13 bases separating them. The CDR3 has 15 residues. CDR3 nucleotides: TGTGCCAGCAGCAGGACAGACTTGACTAATGAAAAACTGTTTTTT. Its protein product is CASSRTDLTNEKLFF. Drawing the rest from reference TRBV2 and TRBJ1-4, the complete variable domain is EPEVTQTPSHQVTQMGQEVILRCVPISNHLYFYWYRQILGQKVEFLVSFYNNEISEKSEIFDDQFSVERPDGSNFTLKIRSTKLEDSAMYFCASSRTDLTNEKLFFGSGTQLSVL.

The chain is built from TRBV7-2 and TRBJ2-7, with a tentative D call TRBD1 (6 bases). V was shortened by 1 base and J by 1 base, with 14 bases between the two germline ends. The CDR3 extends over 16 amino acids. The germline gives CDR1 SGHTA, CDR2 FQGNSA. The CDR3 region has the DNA TGTGCCAGCAGCTTAGACCCAGGGGCCTTGTCCTACGAGCAGTACTTC. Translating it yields CASSLDPGALSYEQYF.

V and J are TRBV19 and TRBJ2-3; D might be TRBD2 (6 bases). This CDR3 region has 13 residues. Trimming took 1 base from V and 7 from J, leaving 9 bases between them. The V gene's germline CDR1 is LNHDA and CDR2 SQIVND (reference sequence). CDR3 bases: TGTGCCAGTAGTATAGGCGGGACCAATACGCAGTATTTT. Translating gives CASSIGGTNTQYF.